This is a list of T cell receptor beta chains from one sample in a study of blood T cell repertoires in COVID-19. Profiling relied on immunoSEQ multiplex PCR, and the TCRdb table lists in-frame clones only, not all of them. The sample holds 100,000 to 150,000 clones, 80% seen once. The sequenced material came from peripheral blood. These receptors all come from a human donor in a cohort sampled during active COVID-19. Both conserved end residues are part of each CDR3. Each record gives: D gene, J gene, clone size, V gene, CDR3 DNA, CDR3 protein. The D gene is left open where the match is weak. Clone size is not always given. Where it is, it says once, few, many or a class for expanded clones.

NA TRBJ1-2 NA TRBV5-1 TGCGCCAGCAGCTTGGATGGCAGGGTAGGAGACCCTCTCGGCTACACCTTC CASSLDGRVGDPLGYTF
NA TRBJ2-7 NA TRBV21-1 TGTGCCAGCAGCAAAGCCCCTCAGCGGGGTGAGCTAGCCGAGCAGTACTTC CASSKAPQRGELAEQYF
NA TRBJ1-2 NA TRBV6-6 TGTGCCAGCAGTTACTCGACAGGTCATGGCTACACCTTC CASSYSTGHGYTF
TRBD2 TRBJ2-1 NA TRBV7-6 TGTGCCAGCAGCCCCCGACTAGCGGGACTGAATGAGCAGTTCTTC CASSPRLAGLNEQFF
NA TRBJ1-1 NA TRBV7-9 TGTGCCAGCAGCTTAGCGGGGGGGGGTCCCCTGAACACTGAAGCTTTCTTT CASSLAGGGPLNTEAFF
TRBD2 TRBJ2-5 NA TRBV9 TGTGCCAGCAGCCCCAGCGGGGGGCAAGAGACCCAGTACTTC CASSPSGGQETQYF
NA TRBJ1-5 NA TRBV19 TGTGCCAGTAGTATCAGGGGCCCTCAGCCCCAGCATTTT CASSIRGPQPQHF
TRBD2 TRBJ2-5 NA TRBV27 TGTGCCAGCAGTTTAAAGGGCGGAGCGGGAGGGCGAGAGACCCAGTACTTC CASSLKGGAGGRETQYF
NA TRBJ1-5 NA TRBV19 TGTGCCAGTACCCGGACAATTAATCAGCCCCAGCATTTT CASTRTINQPQHF
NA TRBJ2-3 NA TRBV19 TGTGCCAGTAGGCGAGAAAGCACAGATACGCAGTATTTT CASRRESTDTQYF
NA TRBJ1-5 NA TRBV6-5 TGTGCCAGCAGTACTGGACAGCATCAGCCCCAGCATTTT CASSTGQHQPQHF
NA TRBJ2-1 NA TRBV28 TGTGCCAGCAGTTTAATTACCCAAAGCGGACAGCAGTTCTTC CASSLITQSGQQFF
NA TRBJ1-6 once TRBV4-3 TGCGCCAGCAGCCTTAGTTCCGGGGGTAATAATTCACCCCTCCACTTT CASSLSSGGNNSPLHF
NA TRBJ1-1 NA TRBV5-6 TGTGCCAGCAGCGCCTCGGAGGGCGTCGCTTTCTTT CASSASEGVAFF
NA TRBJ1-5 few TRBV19 TGTGCCAGTAGTATAGGTCTACAGGGAGGGGAATGGCCCCAGCATTTT CASSIGLQGGEWPQHF
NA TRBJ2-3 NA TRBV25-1 TGTGCCAGCAGTGAGGGTCGGGGTACGCAGTATTTT CASSEGRGTQYF
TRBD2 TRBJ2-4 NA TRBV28 TGTGCCAGCAGTGAGACTAGCGGGAGTTACATTCAGTACTTC CASSETSGSYIQYF